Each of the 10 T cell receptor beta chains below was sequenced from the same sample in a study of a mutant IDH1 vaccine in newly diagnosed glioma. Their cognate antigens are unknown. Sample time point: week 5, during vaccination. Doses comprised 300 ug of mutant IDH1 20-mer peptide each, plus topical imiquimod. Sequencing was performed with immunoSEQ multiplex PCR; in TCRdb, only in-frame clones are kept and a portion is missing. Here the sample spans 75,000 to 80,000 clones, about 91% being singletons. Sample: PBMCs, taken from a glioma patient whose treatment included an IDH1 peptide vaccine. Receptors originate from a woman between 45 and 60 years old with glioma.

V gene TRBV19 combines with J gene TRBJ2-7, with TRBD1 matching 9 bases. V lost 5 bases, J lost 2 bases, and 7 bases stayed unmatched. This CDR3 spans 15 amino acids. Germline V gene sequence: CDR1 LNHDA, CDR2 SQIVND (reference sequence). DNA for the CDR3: TGTGCCAGTAGTTTTGGAGGGACAGGGACCTACGAGCAGTACTTC. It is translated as CASSFGGTGTYEQYF. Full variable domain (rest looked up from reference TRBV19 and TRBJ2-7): DGGITQSPKYLFRKEGQNVTLSCEQNLNHDAMYWYRQDPGQGLRLIYYSQIVNDFQKGDIAEGYSVSREKKESFPLTVTSAQKNPTAFYLCASSFGGTGTYEQYFGPGTRLTVT.

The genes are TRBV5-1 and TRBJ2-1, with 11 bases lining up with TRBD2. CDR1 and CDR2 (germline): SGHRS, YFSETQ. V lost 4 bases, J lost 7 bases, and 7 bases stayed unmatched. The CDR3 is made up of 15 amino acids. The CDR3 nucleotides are TGCGCCAGCAGCACTCTAGCGGGAGGAGATAATGAGCAGTTCTTC. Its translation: CASSTLAGGDNEQFF.

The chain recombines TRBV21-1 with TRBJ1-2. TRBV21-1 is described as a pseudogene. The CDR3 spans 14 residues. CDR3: CASSKWGRNYGYTF. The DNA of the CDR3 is TGTGCCAGCAGCAAATGGGGACGGAACTATGGCTACACCTTC.

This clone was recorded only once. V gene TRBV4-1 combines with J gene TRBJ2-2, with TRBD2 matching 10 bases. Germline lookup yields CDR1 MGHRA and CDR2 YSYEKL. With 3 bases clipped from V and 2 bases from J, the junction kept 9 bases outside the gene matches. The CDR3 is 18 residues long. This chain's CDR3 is CASSHPRTSGPNTGELFF. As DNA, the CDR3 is TGCGCCAGCAGCCACCCCAGGACTAGCGGACCCAACACCGGGGAGCTGTTTTTT.

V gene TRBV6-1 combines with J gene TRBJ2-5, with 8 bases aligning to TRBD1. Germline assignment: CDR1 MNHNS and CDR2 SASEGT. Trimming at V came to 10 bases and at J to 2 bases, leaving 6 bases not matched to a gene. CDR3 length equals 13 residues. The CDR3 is CATSWTGQETQYF. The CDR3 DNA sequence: TGTGCCACCTCCTGGACAGGGCAAGAGACCCAGTACTTC.

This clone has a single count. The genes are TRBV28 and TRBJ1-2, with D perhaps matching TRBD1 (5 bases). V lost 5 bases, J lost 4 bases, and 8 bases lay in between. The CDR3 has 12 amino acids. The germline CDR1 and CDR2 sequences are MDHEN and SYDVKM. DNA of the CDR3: TGTGCCAGCAGTACAGGAGGCTATGGCTACACCTTC. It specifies CASSTGGYGYTF.

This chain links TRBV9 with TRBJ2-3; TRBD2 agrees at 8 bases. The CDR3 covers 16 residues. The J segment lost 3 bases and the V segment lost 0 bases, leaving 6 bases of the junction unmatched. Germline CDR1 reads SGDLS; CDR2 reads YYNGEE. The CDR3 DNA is TGTGCCAGCAGCGTAGTCGCGGGAGGTGGGACAGATACGCAGTATTTT. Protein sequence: CASSVVAGGGTDTQYF.

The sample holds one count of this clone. CDR3 loop: CASSSWSRGDEQYF. Here the CDR3 DNA reads TGCGCCAGCAGCTCGTGGTCCAGAGGCGACGAGCAGTACTTC. The chain recombines TRBV5-1 with TRBJ2-7; D unresolved. V lost 3 bases and J lost 5, with 15 bases in between. CDR1 is SGHRS and CDR2 is YFSETQ in the germline V gene. The CDR3 is 14 residues long. The full variable domain, in which reference TRBV5-1 and TRBJ2-7 provide the parts outside the CDR3, is KAGVTQTPRYLIKTRGQQVTLSCSPISGHRSVSWYQQTPGQGLQFLFEYFSETQRNKGNFPGRFSGRQFSNSRSEMNVSTLELGDSALYLCASSSWSRGDEQYFGPGTRLTVT.

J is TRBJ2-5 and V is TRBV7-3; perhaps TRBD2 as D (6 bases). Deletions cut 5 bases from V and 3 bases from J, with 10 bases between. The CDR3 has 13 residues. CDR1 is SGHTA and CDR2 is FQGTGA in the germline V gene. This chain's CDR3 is CASSRGVEETQYF. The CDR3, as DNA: TGTGCCAGCAGCCGCGGGGTGGAAGAGACCCAGTACTTC.

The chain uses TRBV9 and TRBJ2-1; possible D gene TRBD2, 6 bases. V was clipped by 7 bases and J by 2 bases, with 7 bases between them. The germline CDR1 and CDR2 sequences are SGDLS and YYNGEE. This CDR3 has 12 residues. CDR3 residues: CASGGTYNEQFF. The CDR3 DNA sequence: TGTGCCAGCGGCGGGACCTACAATGAGCAGTTCTTC.